The 3 T cell receptor beta chains given below trace back to one sample, sequenced in a study of control samples from healthy donors and cancer patients. TCRdb keeps only in-frame clones here, not all; method: immunoSEQ multiplex PCR. Here the sample spans 65,000 to 90,000 clones, more than 70% being singletons. Sequenced material: blood. These receptors all come from a middle-aged man in good health.

The table lists this clone with a few counts. V gene TRBV6-4 combines with J gene TRBJ2-3; D assignment may be TRBD1 or TRBD2 (6 bases each). Trimming removed 3 bases from V and 3 bases from J, with 10 bases in between. Germline V gives CDR1 MRHNA, CDR2 SNTAGT. This CDR3 has 14 residues. This CDR3 is CASSEPGATDTQYF. In DNA, the CDR3 is TGTGCCAGCAGTGAACCGGGGGCTACAGATACGCAGTATTTT.

Details on this clone: At one end, the junction sequence differs from germline, possibly due to a read error. The chain recombines TRBV6-1 with TRBJ1-3; no firm D call. Germline lookup yields CDR1 MNHNS and CDR2 SASEGT. The CDR3 extends over 16 amino acids. The CDR3 is CASREGRPLSGNTIYF. CDR3 nucleotide sequence: TGTGCCAGCCGTGAGGGCAGACCCCTCTCTGGAAACACCATATATTTT.

The gene calls are TRBV2 and TRBJ1-1; no clear D gene. CDR1 and CDR2 (germline): SNHLY, FYNNEI. The CDR3 sequence is 17 residues long. V was shortened by 5 bases and J by 4 bases, with 23 bases between the two germline ends. CDR3 sequence: CASSPRRGEARSTEAFF. DNA for the CDR3: TGTGCCAGCAGTCCCAGGCGGGGAGAAGCCAGGAGCACTGAAGCTTTCTTT.